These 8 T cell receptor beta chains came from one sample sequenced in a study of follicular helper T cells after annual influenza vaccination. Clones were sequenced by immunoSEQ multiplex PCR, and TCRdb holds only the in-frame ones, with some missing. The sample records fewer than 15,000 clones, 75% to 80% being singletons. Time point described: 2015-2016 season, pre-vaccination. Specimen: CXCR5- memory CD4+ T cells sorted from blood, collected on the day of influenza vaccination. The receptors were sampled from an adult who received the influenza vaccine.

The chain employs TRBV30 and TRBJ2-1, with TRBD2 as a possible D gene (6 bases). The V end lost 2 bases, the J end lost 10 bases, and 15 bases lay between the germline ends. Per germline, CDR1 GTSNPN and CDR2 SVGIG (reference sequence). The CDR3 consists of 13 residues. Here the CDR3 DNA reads TGTGCCTGGAGTCTAGCGCGTTTAGGGGAGCAGTTCTTC. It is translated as CAWSLARLGEQFF.

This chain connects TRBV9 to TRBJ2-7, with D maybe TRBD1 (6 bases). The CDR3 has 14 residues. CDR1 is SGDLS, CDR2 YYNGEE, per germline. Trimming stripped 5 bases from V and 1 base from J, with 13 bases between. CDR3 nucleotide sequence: TGTGCCAGCAGTGTTACAGGGAATTCCTACGAGCAGTACTTC. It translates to CASSVTGNSYEQYF.

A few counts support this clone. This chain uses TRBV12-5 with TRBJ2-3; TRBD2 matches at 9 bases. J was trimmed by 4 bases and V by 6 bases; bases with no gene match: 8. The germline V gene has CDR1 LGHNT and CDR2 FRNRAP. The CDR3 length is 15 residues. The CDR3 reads CASGMGLARPDTQYF. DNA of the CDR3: TGTGCTAGTGGCATGGGACTAGCTAGGCCAGATACGCAGTATTTT.

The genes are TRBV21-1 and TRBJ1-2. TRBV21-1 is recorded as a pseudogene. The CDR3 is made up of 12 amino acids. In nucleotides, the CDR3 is TGTGCCGGCAGGGGAACTCACTATGGCTACACCTTC. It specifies CAGRGTHYGYTF.

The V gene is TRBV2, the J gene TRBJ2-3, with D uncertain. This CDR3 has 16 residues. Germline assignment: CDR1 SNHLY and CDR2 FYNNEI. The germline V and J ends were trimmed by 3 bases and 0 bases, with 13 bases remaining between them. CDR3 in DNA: TGTGCCAGCAGTGAGTCACGGAAGACTAGCACAGATACGCAGTATTTT. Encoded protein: CASSESRKTSTDTQYF.

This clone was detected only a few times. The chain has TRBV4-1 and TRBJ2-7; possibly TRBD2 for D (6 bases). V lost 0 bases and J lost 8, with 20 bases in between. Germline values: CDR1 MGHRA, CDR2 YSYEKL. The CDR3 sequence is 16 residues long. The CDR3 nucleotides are TGCGCCAGCAGCCAAGAACTTTTGCGGGACGGGACCAAGCAGTACTTC. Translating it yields CASSQELLRDGTKQYF.

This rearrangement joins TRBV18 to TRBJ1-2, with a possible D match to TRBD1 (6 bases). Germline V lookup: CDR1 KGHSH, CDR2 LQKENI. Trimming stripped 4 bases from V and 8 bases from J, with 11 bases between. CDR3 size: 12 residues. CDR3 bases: TGTGCCAGCTCACAACAGGGTTACGGCTACACCTTC. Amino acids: CASSQQGYGYTF.

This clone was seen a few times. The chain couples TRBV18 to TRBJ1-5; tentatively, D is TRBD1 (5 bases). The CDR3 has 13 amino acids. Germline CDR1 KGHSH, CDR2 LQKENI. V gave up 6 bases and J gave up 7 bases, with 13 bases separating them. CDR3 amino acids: CASSPGSAQPQHF. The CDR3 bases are TGTGCCAGCTCTCCAGGGTCAGCACAGCCCCAGCATTTT. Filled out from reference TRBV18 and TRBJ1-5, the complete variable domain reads NAGVMQNPRHLVRRRGQEARLRCSPMKGHSHVYWYRQLPEEGLKFMVYLQKENIIDESGMPKERFSAEFPKEGPSILRIQQVVRGDSAAYFCASSPGSAQPQHFGDGTRLSIL.